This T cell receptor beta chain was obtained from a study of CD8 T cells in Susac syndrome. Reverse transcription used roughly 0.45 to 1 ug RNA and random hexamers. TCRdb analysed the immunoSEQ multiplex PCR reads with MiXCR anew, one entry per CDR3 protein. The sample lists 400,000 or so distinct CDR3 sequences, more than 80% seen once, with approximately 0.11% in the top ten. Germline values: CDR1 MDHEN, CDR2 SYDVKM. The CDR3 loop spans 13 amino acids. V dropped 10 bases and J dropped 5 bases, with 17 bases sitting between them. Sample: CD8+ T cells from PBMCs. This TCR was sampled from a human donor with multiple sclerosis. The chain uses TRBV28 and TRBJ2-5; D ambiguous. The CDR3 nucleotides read TGTGCCACCCAACCAAGTTTTTCGGAGACCCAGTACTTC. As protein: CATQPSFSETQYF.